This is a list of T cell receptor beta chains from one sample in a study of cytomegalovirus exposure and HLA in healthy donors. Clones were sequenced by immunoSEQ multiplex PCR, and TCRdb holds only the in-frame ones, with some missing. The repertoire holds 150,000 to 200,000 clones, with about three quarters as singletons. The sequenced sample was PBMCs. Receptors were obtained from a girl aged 10 to 17 in good health and CMV-seronegative. The CDR3 runs from the conserved cysteine through the conserved F or W. A D gene is named only where the DNA matches it firmly. Clone size is stated in some rows and not others, as once, few, many or a class when expanded.

cdr3_length,v_call,clone_size,j_call,d_call,cdr3_aa,cdr3_nt
13,TRBV6-5,.,TRBJ1-4,.,CASSYSRWEKLFF,TGTGCCAGCAGTTATTCGAGGTGGGAAAAACTGTTTTTT
14,TRBV5-1,.,TRBJ2-3,TRBD2,CASSGGDSTDTQYF,TGCGCCAGCAGCGGGGGGGATAGCACAGATACGCAGTATTTT
20,TRBV27,.,TRBJ2-6,.,CASSFLSTGHRLSGANVLTF,TGTGCCAGCAGTTTTCTCTCAACAGGGCACCGCCTATCTGGGGCCAACGTCCTGACTTTC
14,TRBV19,few,TRBJ1-6,TRBD1,CASSMGTGNSPLHF,TGTGCCAGTAGTATGGGGACAGGCAATTCACCCCTCCACTTT
14,TRBV6-5,.,TRBJ2-7,.,CASTKSGSGNEQYF,TGTGCCAGCACCAAGTCGGGGTCGGGAAACGAGCAGTACTTC
13,TRBV19,.,TRBJ2-7,.,CASSMGGTREQYF,TGTGCCAGTAGTATGGGGGGAACCCGGGAGCAGTACTTC
12,TRBV5-4,once,TRBJ1-2,.,CASADGDYGYTF,TGTGCCAGCGCGGACGGGGATTATGGCTACACCTTC
14,TRBV19,few,TRBJ1-1,.,CASSPTAMNTEAFF,TGTGCCAGTAGCCCGACAGCAATGAACACTGAAGCTTTCTTT
15,TRBV6-1,few,TRBJ1-3,TRBD1,CASSESGTGRDTIYF,TGTGCCAGCAGTGAATCCGGGACAGGGCGGGACACCATATATTTT
15,TRBV11-2,.,TRBJ1-1,.,CASSSMTAPNTEAFF,TGTGCCAGCAGCTCTATGACAGCTCCGAACACTGAAGCTTTCTTT
18,TRBV2,.,TRBJ2-1,TRBD2,CASSDNLGTSGGKAEQFF,TGTGCCAGCAGTGATAACCTAGGGACTAGCGGGGGGAAGGCTGAGCAGTTCTTC
14,TRBV7-2,.,TRBJ2-7,TRBD2,CASSLMGGWYEQYF,TGTGCCAGCAGCTTAATGGGGGGGTGGTACGAGCAGTACTTC
17,TRBV10-2,.,TRBJ1-2,TRBD1,CASGGPGGLVGNYGYTF,TGCGCCAGCGGGGGTCCAGGGGGTTTAGTTGGGAACTATGGCTACACCTTC
16,TRBV5-1,.,TRBJ2-2,TRBD2,CASSEELAGVNGELFF,TGCGCCAGCAGCGAGGAACTAGCGGGGGTAAACGGGGAGCTGTTTTTT
13,TRBV7-9,few,TRBJ1-1,.,CASSLGGDTEAFF,TGTGCCAGCAGCTTAGGGGGGGACACTGAAGCTTTCTTT
14,TRBV2,.,TRBJ2-7,TRBD2,CASSGGGAGYEQYF,TGTGCCAGCAGTGGCGGGGGAGCAGGCTACGAGCAGTACTTC
14,TRBV6-5,.,TRBJ2-7,TRBD1,CASRRGTVAIEQYF,TGTGCCAGCAGACGTGGGACAGTGGCCATCGAGCAGTACTTC
14,TRBV6-5,.,TRBJ1-2,TRBD1,CASSRRDRESSYTF,TGTGCCAGCAGTCGACGGGACAGGGAATCAAGCTACACCTTC
14,TRBV6-5,.,TRBJ1-2,TRBD1,CASSLAGGDYGYTF,TGTGCCAGCAGTTTGGCAGGGGGCGACTATGGCTACACCTTC
14,TRBV10-3,few,TRBJ1-4,.,CAISESPGNEKLFF,TGTGCCATCAGTGAGTCCCCGGGAAATGAAAAACTGTTTTTT
18,TRBV4-1,few,TRBJ2-2,TRBD1,CASSQVYLGQGHTGELFF,TGCGCCAGCAGCCAAGTGTATTTGGGACAGGGACATACCGGGGAGCTGTTTTTT
15,TRBV10-3,.,TRBJ2-7,TRBD1,CAISVGQGAGYEQYF,TGTGCCATCAGTGTGGGACAGGGTGCGGGCTACGAGCAGTACTTC
14,TRBV2,.,TRBJ2-1,.,CASSDRSGGYEQFF,TGTGCCAGCAGTGATCGAAGTGGGGGGTATGAGCAGTTCTTC
18,TRBV23-1,.,TRBJ2-2,TRBD1,CASSPPDRTRRNTGELFF,TGCGCCAGCAGCCCACCGGACAGGACTCGCCGAAACACCGGGGAGCTGTTTTTT
14,TRBV9,.,TRBJ1-6,.,CASSVESMNSPLHF,TGTGCCAGCAGCGTAGAGAGTATGAATTCACCCCTCCACTTT
16,TRBV7-6,.,TRBJ2-1,.,CASSRGTASSYNEQFF,TGTGCCAGCAGCAGGGGGACCGCGAGCTCCTACAATGAGCAGTTCTTC
14,TRBV9,.,TRBJ1-2,.,CASSVDYRVDGYTF,TGTGCCAGCAGCGTAGATTACAGGGTGGATGGCTACACCTTC
13,TRBV9,.,TRBJ1-1,.,CASSVEQATEAFF,TGTGCCAGCAGCGTAGAACAGGCCACTGAAGCTTTCTTT
14,TRBV19,.,TRBJ1-1,.,CASSIAGTNTEAFF,TGTGCCAGTAGTATAGCAGGAACTAACACTGAAGCTTTCTTT
17,TRBV2,.,TRBJ1-2,.,CASSEDGVFQGGYGYTF,TGTGCCAGCAGTGAAGACGGAGTCTTCCAGGGTGGGTATGGCTACACCTTC
14,TRBV5-1,.,TRBJ1-1,TRBD1,CASSLPTGSTEAFF,TGCGCCAGCAGCCTACCGACAGGGTCCACTGAAGCTTTCTTT
13,TRBV27,.,TRBJ1-1,.,CASSQQGFTEAFF,TGTGCCAGCAGTCAACAGGGTTTTACTGAAGCTTTCTTT
14,TRBV4-1,.,TRBJ2-7,TRBD1,CASSPWTGGKVQYF,TGCGCCAGCAGCCCCTGGACAGGGGGCAAGGTGCAGTACTTC
13,TRBV27,few,TRBJ1-1,.,CASSLTGRTEAFF,TGTGCCAGCAGTTTAACAGGTCGAACTGAAGCTTTCTTT
15,TRBV7-2,.,TRBJ1-3,.,CASSSTVISGNTIYF,TGTGCCAGCAGCTCTACAGTTATCTCTGGAAACACCATATATTTT
14,TRBV7-9,.,TRBJ2-1,TRBD2,CASSPTSGGANRLF,TGTGCCAGCAGCCCTACTAGCGGGGGGGCCAACAGGCTCTTC
16,TRBV18,once,TRBJ2-5,.,CASSPLSAGFKETQYF,TGTGCCAGCTCACCACTTAGCGCCGGGTTTAAAGAGACCCAGTACTTC
12,TRBV6-5,.,TRBJ2-1,.,CASRFGGNEQFF,TGTGCCAGCAGATTTGGGGGGAATGAGCAGTTCTTC
11,TRBV9,.,TRBJ1-1,.,CATQAGAEAFF,TGTGCCACCCAAGCGGGGGCTGAAGCTTTCTTT
15,TRBV4-2,few,TRBJ1-1,.,CASSQEGQMNTEAFF,TGTGCCAGCAGCCAAGAGGGCCAGATGAACACTGAAGCTTTCTTT
15,TRBV7-9,.,TRBJ2-7,.,CASSLAQGLTYEQYF,TGTGCCAGCAGCTTAGCACAGGGTCTCACCTACGAGCAGTACTTC
17,TRBV19,.,TRBJ1-1,.,CASSIPTPRTLNTEAFF,TGTGCCAGTAGTATTCCTACACCTCGGACACTGAACACTGAAGCTTTCTTT
14,TRBV5-6,.,TRBJ2-7,.,CASSLVASSYEQYF,TGTGCCAGCAGCTTGGTAGCTAGTTCCTACGAGCAGTACTTC
13,TRBV27,.,TRBJ2-7,.,CASSRAGVYEQYF,TGTGCCAGCAGCCGCGCAGGGGTATACGAGCAGTACTTC
19,TRBV10-3,few,TRBJ2-2,TRBD2,CAISESELAGPSNTGELFF,TGTGCCATCAGTGAGTCGGAACTAGCGGGGCCCTCGAACACCGGGGAGCTGTTTTTT
14,TRBV18,.,TRBJ2-2,.,CASSPSGLTGELFF,TGTGCCAGCTCCCCAAGCGGGCTCACCGGGGAGCTGTTTTTT
16,TRBV10-3,.,TRBJ2-5,TRBD2,CAISEIAGGSQETQYF,TGTGCCATCAGTGAGATAGCGGGGGGAAGCCAAGAGACCCAGTACTTC
16,TRBV7-9,.,TRBJ2-3,.,CASSLATSASTDTQYF,TGTGCCAGCAGCTTAGCGACGAGCGCCAGCACAGATACGCAGTATTTT
14,TRBV6-6,.,TRBJ1-1,TRBD1,CASSPQTDRAEAFF,TGTGCCAGCAGTCCCCAAACCGACAGGGCTGAAGCTTTCTTT
15,TRBV18,.,TRBJ2-5,TRBD1,CASSPIQGPPETQYF,TGTGCCAGCTCACCAATACAGGGGCCCCCTGAGACCCAGTACTTC
16,TRBV19,once,TRBJ1-3,.,CASSMLGSVSGNTIYF,TGTGCCAGTAGTATGTTAGGCAGCGTCTCTGGAAACACCATATATTTT
16,TRBV27,once,TRBJ2-2,.,CASSLSRTANTGELFF,TGTGCCAGCAGTTTATCGAGGACAGCGAACACCGGGGAGCTGTTTTTT
14,TRBV6-6,.,TRBJ1-1,.,CASSYSGPIDQAFF,TGTGCCAGCAGTTACTCGGGGCCAATAGATCAGGCTTTCTTT